The following is a T cell receptor beta chain sequence with its context. The data originate from a study of beta chain features in type 1 diabetes. Reverse transcribing all isolated RNA meant expressed TCRB transcripts were sequenced. Some clones are missing from TCRdb's copy, which holds only in-frame ones; the method was immunoSEQ multiplex PCR. This sample carries hundreds of thousands of clones, approximately 8% of them seen once, and the ten largest clones take around 0.44%. This CDR3 has 14 amino acids. Germline CDR1 LNHDA, CDR2 SQIVND (reference sequence). V dropped 2 bases and J dropped 3 bases, with 10 bases sitting between them.

V and J are TRBV19 and TRBJ1-2; D remains unclear. The source material was central memory CD4+ T cells from blood. This sequence originates from a woman aged 18-29 years in good health. The DNA of the CDR3 is TGTGCCAGTAGTATACGCCCGGTGGACTATGGCTACACCTTC. Protein product: CASSIRPVDYGYTF.